This TCR beta chain is drawn from a study of blood T cells in healthy people across ages. Study outcomes and limitations: Per million T cells, the diversity of TCR beta decreased roughly linearly as age advanced.

This clonotype was observed a few times. Its antigen is not known. It was with a sample-barcoded 5' primer and a J-beta primer mix that a second PCR of roughly 6 to 11 cycles was run. Unique molecular identifiers of 12 random nucleotides labeled each cDNA. MiXCR, run by TCRdb on the 5' RACE reads, gives a single entry per CDR3 protein. The table includes some 1,800,000 distinct CDR3 sequences, roughly 43% detected once. Germline CDR1 reads SQVTM; CDR2 reads ANQGSEA. The ends lost 0 bases at V and 0 bases at J; junction bases unmatched: 10. This CDR3 comprises 18 residues. Material for sequencing was blood. The clonotype comes from a human donor in good health. The chain combines TRBV29-1 with TRBJ1-1, with 10 nucleotides matching TRBD1. Here the CDR3 DNA reads TGCAGCGTTGAAGAGATTCTCCGGGACAGGGGAATGAACACTGAAGCTTTCTTT. Its translation is CSVEEILRDRGMNTEAFF.